A single sample is the source of the 8 T cell receptor beta chains below, sequenced in a study of immune heterogeneity within non-small cell lung tumors. Multiplex PCR amplified TCR beta CDR3 with 32 V and 13 J primers. TCRdb ran MiXCR on the multiplex PCR reads and lists one entry per CDR3 protein. In the table there are a few thousand distinct CDR3 sequences, roughly 18% of which are singletons. Genomic DNA from bulk tumor acted as the template, and about 550 ng was loaded per sample. Surgical sampling yielded several biopsies per primary tumor (spaced far apart). The patients were newly diagnosed with non-small cell lung cancer, had not been treated, and had curative surgery. Sequencing input: lung tumor tissue. The origin of the receptors is a middle-aged man with non-small cell lung cancer.

V gene TRBV10-3 combines with J gene TRBJ2-2; TRBD2 is a possible D gene (6 bases). Germline assignment: CDR1 ENHRY and CDR2 SYGVKD. V lost 3 bases and J 0 bases, leaving 8 bases between the germline ends. This CDR3 contains 15 residues. For the CDR3, the DNA is TGTGCCATCAGTGACGGGAGAACGAACACCGGGGAGCTGTTTTTT. Amino acid sequence: CAISDGRTNTGELFF.

A remark on this clonotype: This may arise from a read error, as a much more abundant clone is one base away. This chain connects TRBV15 to TRBJ2-2; the D is unclear. Germline V gene sequence: CDR1 LNHNV, CDR2 YYDKDF (reference sequence). This CDR3 spans 15 amino acids. The CDR3 loop reads CATSSPTPYTWELFF. CDR3 bases: TGTGCCACCAGCAGTCCGACTCCTTACACCTGGGAGCTGTTTTTT.

By its share, this clonotype is medium-sized. The rearrangement uses TRBV5-1 and TRBJ1-1; 10 nucleotides agree with TRBD1. V shed 0 bases, J shed 0 bases, and the junction held 2 bases outside the gene matches. From germline, CDR1 is SGHRS and CDR2 YFSETQ. The CDR3 sequence is 16 residues long. Here the CDR3 reads CASSLGDRGMNTEAFF. The CDR3 DNA sequence: TGCGCCAGCAGCTTGGGGGACAGGGGAATGAACACTGAAGCTTTCTTT.

In its sample, this clonotype ranks as medium-sized. The V and J genes are TRBV6-1 and TRBJ1-3, with D tentatively TRBD1 (5 bases). V was clipped by 6 bases and J by 5 bases, with 17 bases between them. This CDR3 comprises 15 residues. The germline V gene encodes CDR1 MNHNS and CDR2 SASEGT. Here the CDR3 DNA reads TGTGCCAGCAGCCAAGGGCGGGACGTAAGAAACACCATATATTTT. Protein: CASSQGRDVRNTIYF.

By sample fraction, this clonotype is medium-sized. This rearrangement joins TRBV27 to TRBJ1-6; D unresolved. From germline, CDR1 is MNHEY and CDR2 SMNVEV (reference sequence). V lost 2 bases, J lost 9 bases, and 14 bases lay in between. The CDR3 runs 15 residues. DNA for the CDR3: TGTGCCAGCAGTTTACGTCAGACGGGAGGTTCACCCCTCCACTTT. Translation gives CASSLRQTGGSPLHF.

In the case of this clonotype: Given a much more abundant clone one base away, this may be a read error. The rearrangement joins TRBV5-6 to TRBJ2-5; D might be TRBD1 (5 bases). Trimming pared 1 base from V and 6 bases from J, leaving 16 bases between. Germline assignment: CDR1 SGHDT and CDR2 YYEEEE. The CDR3 runs to 15 residues. Here the CDR3 reads CASSLSGLAGKTQYF. CDR3 DNA: TGTGCCAGCAGCTTGTCAGGTCTGGCAGGGAAGACCCAGTACTTC.

This clonotype is categorized as medium-sized. The rearrangement uses TRBV6-1 and TRBJ2-5; D perhaps matches TRBD2 (6 bases). V lost 8 bases to trimming and J lost 3 bases, with 10 bases between them. Per germline, CDR1 MNHNS and CDR2 SASEGT. The CDR3 covers 12 residues. The CDR3 here is CASLPGEETQYF. The CDR3 DNA reads TGTGCCAGCCTCCCGGGAGAAGAGACCCAGTACTTC.

Relative to its sample, this clonotype is medium-sized. The chain joins TRBV27 to TRBJ2-1; D remains ambiguous. Trimming took 5 bases from V and 4 from J, leaving 6 bases between them. This CDR3 comprises 12 residues. CDR1 is MNHEY and CDR2 is SMNVEV in the germline V gene (reference sequence). The CDR3 sequence: CASSLDYNEQFF. The CDR3 DNA reads as TGTGCCAGCAGTCTCGATTACAATGAGCAGTTCTTC.